These 9 T cell receptor beta chains were sequenced from one sample in a study of blood T cell repertoires in COVID-19. The table came from immunoSEQ multiplex PCR; TCRdb's copy has only in-frame clones and leaves some out. The repertoire holds some 270,000 clones, over 75% seen once, with approximately 9% in the top ten. Sequenced material: PBMCs or T cells enriched from blood (not recorded which). These receptors were collected from a woman aged 50 to 60 with acute COVID-19.

This chain connects TRBV15 to TRBJ1-2; D possibly corresponds to TRBD1 (5 bases). V gave up 0 bases and J gave up 2 bases, with 10 bases separating them. This CDR3 is 15 amino acids long. Germline CDR1 reads LNHNV; CDR2 reads YYDKDF (reference sequence). For the CDR3, the DNA is TGTGCCACCAGCAGAGATATACGGACAAACTATGGCTACACCTTC. It is translated as CATSRDIRTNYGYTF.

This clone is medium-sized within its sample. The CDR3 loop reads CAWSSPGQGSSGELFF. Written as DNA, the CDR3 is TGTGCCTGGAGTTCACCGGGACAGGGATCTTCGGGGGAGCTGTTTTTT. The chain couples TRBV30 to TRBJ2-2, with 9 bases fitting TRBD1. The CDR3 is 16 amino acids. With 2 bases clipped from V and 8 bases from J, the junction kept 12 bases outside the gene matches. Germline V CDR1 and CDR2: GTSNPN, SVGIG (reference sequence).

The rearrangement uses TRBV14 and TRBJ1-2; 8 bases align to TRBD1. Germline V gives CDR1 SGHDN, CDR2 FVKESK. J gave up 6 bases and V 11 bases, and 2 bases lay outside the gene matches. The CDR3 runs 10 residues. CDR3 sequence: CAPGGHGYTF. Written as DNA, the CDR3 is TGTGCCCCAGGGGGCCATGGCTACACCTTC.

The CDR3 loop is CASSSANTGELFF. DNA for the CDR3: TGTGCCAGCAGCTCCGCGAACACCGGGGAGCTGTTTTTT. The gene calls are TRBV7-7 and TRBJ2-2; D call uncertain. Germline V gives CDR1 SSHAT, CDR2 FNYEAQ (reference sequence). The ends were cut back, 4 bases at V and 0 bases at J, with 3 bases in the middle. This CDR3 has 13 residues. Supplemented by reference TRBV7-7 and TRBJ2-2, the full variable domain reads GAGVSQSPRYKVTKRGQDVTLRCDPISSHATLYWYQQALGQGPEFLTYFNYEAQPDKSGLPSDRFSAERPEGSISTLTIQRTEQRDSAMYRCASSSANTGELFFGEGSRLTVL.

V usage is TRBV4-3 and J usage is TRBJ2-1; D is unresolved. The CDR3 has 16 residues. Germline V gene data show CDR1 as LGHNA and CDR2 as YSLEER. Trimming shortened V by 4 bases and J by 0 bases, and 13 bases separated the two germline ends. The CDR3 loop reads CASSPATGGSYNEQFF. Written as DNA, the CDR3 is TGCGCCAGCAGCCCGGCAACGGGTGGCTCCTACAATGAGCAGTTCTTC.

The chain uses TRBV9 and TRBJ1-2; D gene unclear. The CDR3 is 14 residues long. V was shortened by 1 base and J by 1 base, with 8 bases between the two germline ends. Germline assignment: CDR1 SGDLS and CDR2 YYNGEE. CDR3 DNA: TGTGCCAGCAGCGTAACCCAGAATAACTATGGCTACACCTTC. Encoded protein: CASSVTQNNYGYTF.

This chain joins TRBV5-8 and TRBJ1-2; possibly TRBD1 for D (6 bases). V was pared by 0 bases and J by 7 bases, with 13 bases between. Germline assignment: CDR1 SGHTS and CDR2 YDEGEE. The CDR3 loop spans 14 amino acids. Written as DNA, the CDR3 is TGTGCCAGCAGCTTGGCCCCAGGGGAGGGTGGCTACACCTTC. This translates into CASSLAPGEGGYTF.

The chain employs TRBV7-2 and TRBJ1-2; 7 positions agree with TRBD1. The CDR3 extends over 16 amino acids. Germline V gene lookup returns CDR1 SGHTA and CDR2 FQGNSA. With V trimmed by 4 bases and J by 2 bases, 10 bases remained unmatched. The CDR3 region is CASSSADRVSNYGYTF. In DNA, the CDR3 is TGTGCCAGCAGCTCTGCTGACAGGGTGTCCAACTATGGCTACACCTTC.

The J gene is TRBJ1-1, the V gene TRBV7-2; 8 bases line up with TRBD1. The germline V gene has CDR1 SGHTA and CDR2 FQGNSA. There are 15 residues in the CDR3. Germline trimming cut 3 bases from V and 4 bases from J; bases unmatched to any gene: 7. The CDR3 here is CASSFRTGFSTEAFF. The CDR3 bases are TGTGCCAGCAGCTTTAGGACAGGGTTTTCCACTGAAGCTTTCTTT.